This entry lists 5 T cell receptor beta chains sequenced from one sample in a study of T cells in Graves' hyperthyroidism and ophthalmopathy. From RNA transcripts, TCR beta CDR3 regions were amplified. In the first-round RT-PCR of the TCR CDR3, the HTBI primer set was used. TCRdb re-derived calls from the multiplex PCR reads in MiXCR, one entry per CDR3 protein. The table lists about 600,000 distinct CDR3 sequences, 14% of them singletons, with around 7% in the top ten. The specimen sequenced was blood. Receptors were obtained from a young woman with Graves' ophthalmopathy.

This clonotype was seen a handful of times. The DNA of the CDR3 is TGTGCCACCAGCAGAGAATGGACAGGGGCTCATGAGACCCAGTACTTC. This codes for CATSREWTGAHETQYF. The V call is TRBV15, the J call TRBJ2-5; 9 nucleotides line up with TRBD1. Germline CDR1 is LNHNV and CDR2 is YYDKDF (reference sequence). CDR3 length: 16 residues. Trimming removed 0 bases from V and 5 bases from J; junction bases left unmatched: 7. The whole variable domain, filled in from reference TRBV15 and TRBJ2-5, reads DAMVIQNPRYQVTQFGKPVTLSCSQTLNHNVMYWYQQKSSQAPKLLFHYYDKDFNNEADTPDNFQSRRPNTSFCFLDIRSPGLGDTAMYLCATSREWTGAHETQYFGPGTRLLVL.

The CDR3 here is CASSVRSGTEAFF. In DNA, the CDR3 is TGTGCCAGCAGCGTAAGGAGCGGCACTGAAGCTTTCTTT. This chain uses TRBV9 with TRBJ1-1; D not certain. Germline V gene data show CDR1 as SGDLS and CDR2 as YYNGEE. The CDR3 extends over 13 amino acids. V lost 1 base and J lost 4, with 8 bases in between.

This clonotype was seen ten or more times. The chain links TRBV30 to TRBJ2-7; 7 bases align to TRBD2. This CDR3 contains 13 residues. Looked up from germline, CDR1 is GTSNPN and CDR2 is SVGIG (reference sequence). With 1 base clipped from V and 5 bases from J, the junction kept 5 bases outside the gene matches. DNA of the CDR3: TGTGCCTGGAGTGACGGGAGGTCCCACGAGCAGTACTTC. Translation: CAWSDGRSHEQYF.

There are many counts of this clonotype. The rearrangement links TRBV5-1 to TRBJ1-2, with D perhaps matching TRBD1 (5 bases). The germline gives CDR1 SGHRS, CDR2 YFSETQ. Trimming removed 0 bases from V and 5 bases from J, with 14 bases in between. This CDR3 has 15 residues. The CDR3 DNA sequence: TGCGCCAGCAGCTTGGTAGCCGACAGTTCGTATGGCTACACCTTC. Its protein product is CASSLVADSSYGYTF.

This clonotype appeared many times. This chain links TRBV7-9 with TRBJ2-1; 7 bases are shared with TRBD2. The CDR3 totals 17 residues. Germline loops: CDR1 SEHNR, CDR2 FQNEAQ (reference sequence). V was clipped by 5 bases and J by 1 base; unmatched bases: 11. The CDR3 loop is CASSHRGGTGSYNEQFF. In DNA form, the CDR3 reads TGTGCCAGCAGCCATAGGGGAGGGACCGGGTCCTACAATGAGCAGTTCTTC.